The 20 T cell receptor beta chains below all came from one sample that was sequenced in a study of T cell responses to AZD1222 COVID-19 vaccine. Assay used: immunoSEQ multiplex PCR; TCRdb lists only in-frame clones, some missing. The sample lists fewer than 90,000 clones, approximately 91% occurring once. The specimen comprised peripheral blood, sampled 28 days after the second AZD1222 dose. These receptors were taken from an adult who received the AZD1222 COVID-19 vaccine.

For this clone: Additional DNA sequences in this sample encode the identical CDR3. The chain joins TRBV7-3 to TRBJ1-1, with D perhaps TRBD1 (5 bases). Trimming left V 2 bases short and J 1 base short, with 5 bases between. CDR3 length: 13 residues. The germline V gene has CDR1 SGHTA and CDR2 FQGTGA. CDR3 sequence reads: CASSLGANTEAFF. Here the CDR3 DNA reads TGTGCCAGCAGCTTAGGGGCGAACACTGAAGCTTTCTTT.

The table lists this clone with a count of one. This rearrangement joins TRBV7-3 to TRBJ2-5, with TRBD1 matching 10 bases. V gave up 6 bases and J gave up 5 bases; unmatched junction bases: 3. Germline values: CDR1 SGHTA, CDR2 FQGTGA. This CDR3 is built from 13 residues. The CDR3 protein is CASSWGQGETQYF. CDR3 sequence (DNA): TGTGCCAGCAGTTGGGGACAGGGGGAGACCCAGTACTTC. Filled out from reference TRBV7-3 and TRBJ2-5, the complete variable domain reads GAGVSQTPSNKVTEKGKYVELRCDPISGHTALYWYRQSLGQGPEFLIYFQGTGAADDSGLPNDRFFAVRPEGSVSTLKIQRTERGDSAVYLCASSWGQGETQYFGPGTRLLVL.

The rearrangement uses TRBV10-3 and TRBJ1-5; D perhaps matches TRBD1 (6 bases). V was pared by 0 bases and J by 7 bases, with 13 bases between. The CDR3 length is 15 residues. Germline assignment: CDR1 ENHRY and CDR2 SYGVKD. The CDR3 sequence is CAISESEGVIQPQHF. DNA of the CDR3: TGTGCCATCAGTGAGTCAGAGGGGGTGATACAGCCCCAGCATTTT.

The chain carries TRBV3-1 (or the pseudogene TRBV3-2) and TRBJ1-2, with 8 positions matching TRBD1. V lost 4 bases to trimming and J lost 4 bases; unmatched junction nucleotides: 11. The CDR3 contains 16 residues. Germline CDR1 reads LGHDT; CDR2 reads YNNKEL (reference sequence). CDR3 bases: TGTGCCAGCAGCCCTACCCGACAGGGGTCAAGCTATGGCTACACCTTC. It yields the protein CASSPTRQGSSYGYTF.

This chain joins TRBV25-1 and TRBJ2-1; weak D call: TRBD2 (5 bases). Germline CDR1 and CDR2: MGHDK and SYGVNS. Trimming shortened V by 1 base and J by 0 bases, and 10 bases separated the two germline ends. This CDR3 is 16 amino acids long. The CDR3 spells CASSEWLGSSYNEQFF. DNA for the CDR3: TGTGCCAGCAGTGAATGGCTTGGGAGCTCCTACAATGAGCAGTTCTTC.

V and J are TRBV11-2 and TRBJ2-5; possible D gene TRBD2, 5 bases. CDR3 length: 15 amino acids. Germline CDR1 is SGHAT and CDR2 is FQNNGV. V gave up 2 bases and J gave up 2 bases, with 12 bases separating them. CDR3 sequence (DNA): TGTGCCAGCAGCTTATTGGGCGGGCGACAAGAGACCCAGTACTTC. This encodes CASSLLGGRQETQYF.

The V and J genes are TRBV6-5 and TRBJ1-2; tentatively, D is TRBD1 (5 bases). V lost 3 bases and J lost 5, with 10 bases in between. Germline V CDR1 and CDR2: MNHEY, SVGAGI. The CDR3 length is 13 residues. CDR3 nucleotide sequence: TGTGCCAGCAGTTATACCCGGGGGTATGGCTACACCTTC. Protein sequence: CASSYTRGYGYTF.

The chain has TRBV7-2 and TRBJ2-7; weak D call: TRBD1 (5 bases). The germline gives CDR1 SGHTA, CDR2 FQGNSA. This CDR3 spans 14 amino acids. The germline V and J ends were trimmed by 5 bases and 4 bases, with 15 bases remaining between them. The CDR3 DNA reads as TGTGCCAGCAGCAGAGCAGGGTACTTTTACGAGCAGTACTTC. Translation: CASSRAGYFYEQYF.

This chain connects TRBV28 to TRBJ2-5; D perhaps matches TRBD2 (5 bases). Trimming left V 8 bases short and J 4 bases short, with 11 bases between. The CDR3 extends over 12 amino acids. From germline, CDR1 is MDHEN and CDR2 SYDVKM. The CDR3 coding sequence is TGTGCCAGCTCGAGGGCCAGAGAGACCCAGTACTTC. It is translated as CASSRARETQYF.

In its sample, this clone was seen once. V usage is TRBV19 and J usage is TRBJ1-5, with TRBD1 identical over 9 bases. CDR1 LNHDA and CDR2 SQIVND come from the germline V gene (reference sequence). The CDR3 is made up of 15 amino acids. The V segment lost 8 bases and the J segment 7 bases; nucleotides outside the gene matches: 12. The CDR3 here is CASDYTGGWNQPQHF. For the CDR3, the DNA is TGTGCCAGTGACTATACAGGGGGCTGGAACCAGCCCCAGCATTTT.

The chain has TRBV7-3 and TRBJ1-2; D is ambiguous. This CDR3 is 15 amino acids long. Trimming removed 5 bases at V and 0 bases at J, with 13 bases between. From germline, CDR1 is SGHTA and CDR2 FQGTGA. Written as DNA, the CDR3 is TGTGCCAGCAGCCCGTATGAAACAGCTAACTATGGCTACACCTTC. Residues: CASSPYETANYGYTF. Together with reference TRBV7-3 and TRBJ1-2, the CDR3 gives the full variable domain: GAGVSQTPSNKVTEKGKYVELRCDPISGHTALYWYRQSLGQGPEFLIYFQGTGAADDSGLPNDRFFAVRPEGSVSTLKIQRTERGDSAVYLCASSPYETANYGYTFGSGTRLTVV.

This chain uses TRBV20-1 with TRBJ1-2, with a tentative D call TRBD1 (5 bases). Germline CDR1 and CDR2: DFQATT and SNEGSKA (reference sequence). The V end lost 5 bases, the J end lost 7 bases, and 11 bases lay between the germline ends. This CDR3 is 11 amino acids long. The CDR3, as DNA: TGCAGTGCTGGGGGGTGGTCTGGCTACACCTTC. Protein product: CSAGGWSGYTF.

The J gene is TRBJ2-3, the V gene TRBV29-1, with TRBD2 as a possible D gene (6 bases). Trimming left V 4 bases short and J 6 bases short, with 8 bases between. The CDR3 is 11 residues long. Germline loops: CDR1 SQVTM, CDR2 ANQGSEA. The CDR3: CSVGRDDTQYF. The CDR3 nucleotides read TGCAGCGTTGGGAGGGACGATACGCAGTATTTT.

The chain employs TRBV30 and TRBJ1-1; possibly TRBD1 for D (6 bases). CDR3 size: 13 residues. Germline values: CDR1 GTSNPN, CDR2 SVGIG (reference sequence). The V gene lost 4 bases and the J gene lost 3 bases, with 12 bases spanning the gap. The CDR3 loop is CAWTRGADTEAFF. The CDR3 region has the DNA TGTGCCTGGACTCGGGGGGCGGACACTGAAGCTTTCTTT.

Only a few counts were recorded for this clone. The V and J genes are TRBV5-6 and TRBJ1-1, with no clear D. This CDR3 spans 15 amino acids. The V gene's germline CDR1 is SGHDT and CDR2 YYEEEE. Trimming removed 1 base at V and 1 base at J, with 11 bases between. The CDR3 is CASSLSPLPNTEAFF. The CDR3 DNA is TGTGCCAGCAGCTTGAGTCCCCTCCCGAACACTGAAGCTTTCTTT. Filled out from reference TRBV5-6 and TRBJ1-1, the complete variable domain reads DAGVTQSPTHLIKTRGQQVTLRCSPKSGHDTVSWYQQALGQGPQFIFQYYEEEERQRGNFPDRFSGHQFPNYSSELNVNALLLGDSALYLCASSLSPLPNTEAFFGQGTRLTVV.

V usage is TRBV14 and J usage is TRBJ1-5, with 10 positions matching TRBD1. Germline V CDR1 and CDR2: SGHDN, FVKESK. J lost 5 bases, V lost 1 base, and 2 bases had no gene match. The length of the CDR3 is 15 residues. Here the CDR3 DNA reads TGTGCCAGCAGCCAAGTAGGACAGGGGGATCAGCCCCAGCATTTT. Protein sequence: CASSQVGQGDQPQHF.

In this sample, this clone turned up once. The chain couples TRBV5-4 to TRBJ1-5; D gene unclear. With 1 base removed from V and 3 bases from J, the gap between germline ends came to 11 bases. This CDR3 has 15 residues. Germline V gene sequence: CDR1 SGHNT, CDR2 YYREEE (reference sequence). The CDR3 DNA is TGTGCCAGCAGCTTGTATCAGAGCGCCAATCAGCCCCAGCATTTT. This gives the protein CASSLYQSANQPQHF.

This clone has more than one count but fewer than ten. This chain links TRBV4-2 with TRBJ2-4; 11 nucleotides line up with TRBD2. This CDR3 contains 16 residues. V gave up 0 bases and J gave up 9 bases; unmatched junction bases: 7. The germline V gene has CDR1 LGHNA and CDR2 YNFKEQ. The CDR3 DNA follows: TGTGCCAGCAGCCAAGATAGCGGGGGGGTTTTCGCCATTCAGTACTTC. Translated: CASSQDSGGVFAIQYF.

V usage is TRBV6-5 and J usage is TRBJ1-6, with D tentatively TRBD1 (5 bases). The germline V and J ends were trimmed by 4 bases and 5 bases, with 15 bases remaining between them. In germline, CDR1 is MNHEY, CDR2 SVGAGI. The CDR3 is 16 residues long. CDR3 region: CASSSGREGNNSPLHF. The CDR3 DNA reads as TGTGCCAGCAGTTCCGGGCGCGAGGGGAATAATTCACCCCTCCACTTT.

This chain connects TRBV3-1 (or the pseudogene TRBV3-2) to TRBJ1-1; 9 positions match TRBD1. J gave up 4 bases and V 4 bases, and 4 bases lay outside the gene matches. The CDR3 runs to 14 residues. From germline, CDR1 is LGHDT and CDR2 YNNKEL (reference sequence). DNA of the CDR3: TGTGCCAGCAGCCTAGGACAGGGGATCACTGAAGCTTTCTTT. Protein product: CASSLGQGITEAFF.